One and the same sample provided the 2 T cell receptor beta chains below, sequenced in a study of shared clonotypes between healthy human individuals (dated by TCRdb to 2019 to 2021). Receptor amplification or capture employed the immunoSEQ multiplex PCR assay. TCRdb holds this immuneACCESS table with in-frame rearrangements only. Some clones are missing; in checked studies, unresolved V genes explain under half, and the rest has no known cause. The sample records about 2.4 million clones, roughly 93% of which are singletons. Approximately 0.36% of the sample is taken by the ten largest. Sequenced input: naive CD4+ T cells from PBMCs. What this sample's cell subset or site label stands for: CD45RA+ positively selected. Receptors were obtained from a man between 18 and 35 years old in good health. Some clones in this sample may be carry-over from other donors' samples.

As regards this clone: A much larger clone lies a single base off, so this may be a read error. The chain employs TRBV9 and TRBJ1-1; D is possibly TRBD1 (5 bases). The germline CDR1 and CDR2 sequences are SGDLS and YYNGEE. Trimming shortened V by 4 bases and J by 1 base, and 8 bases separated the two germline ends. The CDR3 length is 13 residues. The CDR3 loop is CASSFQGNTEAFF. DNA for the CDR3: TGTGCCAGCAGCTTTCAGGGGAACACTGAAGCTTTCTTT.

V is TRBV7-2 and J is TRBJ1-4; D unclear. Trimming left V 5 bases short and J 2 bases short, with 9 bases between. This CDR3 has 14 residues. Germline lookup yields CDR1 SGHTA and CDR2 FQGNSA. CDR3 nucleotide sequence: TGTGCCAGCAGCCGCGGGCGCACTAATGAAAAACTGTTTTTT. Translated, it gives CASSRGRTNEKLFF.